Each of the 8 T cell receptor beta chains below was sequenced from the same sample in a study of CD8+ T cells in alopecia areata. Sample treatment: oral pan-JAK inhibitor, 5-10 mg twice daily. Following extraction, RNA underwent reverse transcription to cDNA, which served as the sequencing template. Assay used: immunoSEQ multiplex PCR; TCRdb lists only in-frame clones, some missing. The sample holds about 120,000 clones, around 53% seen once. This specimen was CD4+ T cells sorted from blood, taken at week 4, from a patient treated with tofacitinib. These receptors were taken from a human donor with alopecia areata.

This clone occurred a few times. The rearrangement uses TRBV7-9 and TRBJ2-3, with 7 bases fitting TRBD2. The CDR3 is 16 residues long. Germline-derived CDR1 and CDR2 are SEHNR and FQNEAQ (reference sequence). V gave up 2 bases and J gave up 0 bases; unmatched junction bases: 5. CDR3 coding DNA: TGTGCCAGCAGCTTATCTCCGGGGGGTAGCACAGATACGCAGTATTTT. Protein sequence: CASSLSPGGSTDTQYF.

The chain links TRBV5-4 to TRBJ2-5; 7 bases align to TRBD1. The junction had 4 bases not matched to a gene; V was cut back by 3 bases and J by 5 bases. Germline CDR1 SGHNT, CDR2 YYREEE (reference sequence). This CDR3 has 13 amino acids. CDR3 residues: CASSSDRVETQYF. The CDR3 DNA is TGTGCCAGCAGCTCAGACAGGGTGGAGACCCAGTACTTC.

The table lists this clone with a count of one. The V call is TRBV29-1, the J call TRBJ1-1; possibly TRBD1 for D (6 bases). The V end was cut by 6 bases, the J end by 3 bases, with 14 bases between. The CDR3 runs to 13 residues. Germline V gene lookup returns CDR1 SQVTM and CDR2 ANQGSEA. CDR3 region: CSVKPSGDTEAFF. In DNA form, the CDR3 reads TGCAGCGTCAAGCCGTCAGGGGACACTGAAGCTTTCTTT.

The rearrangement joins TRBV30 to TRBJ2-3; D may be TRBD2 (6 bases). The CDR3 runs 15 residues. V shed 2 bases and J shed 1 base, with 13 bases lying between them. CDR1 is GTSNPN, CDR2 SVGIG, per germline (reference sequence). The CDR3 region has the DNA TGTGCCTGGAGTCGACTAGACGGGCGCACAGATACGCAGTATTTT. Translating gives CAWSRLDGRTDTQYF.

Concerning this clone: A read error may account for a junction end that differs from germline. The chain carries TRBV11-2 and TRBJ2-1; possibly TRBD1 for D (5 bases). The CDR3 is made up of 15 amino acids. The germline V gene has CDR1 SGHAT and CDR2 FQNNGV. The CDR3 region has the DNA TGTGCCAGCAGCCCCGTTAAGGGGTTCTACAATGAGCAGCTCTTC. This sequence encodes CASSPVKGFYNEQLF.

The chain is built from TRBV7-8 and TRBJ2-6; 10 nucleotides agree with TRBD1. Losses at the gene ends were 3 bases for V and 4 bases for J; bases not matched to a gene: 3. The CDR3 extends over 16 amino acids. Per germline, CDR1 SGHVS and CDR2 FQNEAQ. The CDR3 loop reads CASSLGQGTGANVLTF. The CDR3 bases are TGTGCCAGCAGCTTGGGACAGGGGACCGGGGCCAACGTCCTGACTTTC.

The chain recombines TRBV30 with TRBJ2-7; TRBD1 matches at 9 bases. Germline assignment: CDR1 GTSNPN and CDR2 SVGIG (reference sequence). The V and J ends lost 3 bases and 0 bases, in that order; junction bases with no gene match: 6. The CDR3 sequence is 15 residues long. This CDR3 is CAWSSPTGGSYEQYF. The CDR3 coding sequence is TGTGCCTGGAGCAGTCCGACAGGGGGCTCCTACGAGCAGTACTTC.

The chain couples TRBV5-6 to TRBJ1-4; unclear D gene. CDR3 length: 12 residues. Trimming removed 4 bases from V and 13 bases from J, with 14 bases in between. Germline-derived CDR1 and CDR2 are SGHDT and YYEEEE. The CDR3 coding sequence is TGTGCCAGCAGCGGACCGGGCCCAAGACTGTTTTTT. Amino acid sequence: CASSGPGPRLFF.